The 5 T cell receptor beta chains below all came from one sample that was sequenced in a study of cytomegalovirus exposure and HLA in healthy donors. PCR amplification relied on 60 Vbeta primers (plus 13 Jbeta primers). Method: immunoSEQ multiplex PCR; TCRdb's copy keeps in-frame clones and lacks some. The data hold tens of thousands of clones, with roughly a tenth observed a single time. The source material was PBMCs. The source is a man aged 55 to 70 in good health and CMV-seropositive.

Here the CDR3 reads CASSPGSSVNTEAFF. The CDR3 DNA follows: TGTGCCAGCTCACCGGGCAGCTCCGTCAACACTGAAGCTTTCTTT. The chain uses TRBV18 and TRBJ1-1; D uncertain. The CDR3 spans 15 residues. CDR1 KGHSH and CDR2 LQKENI come from the germline V gene. V was clipped by 3 bases and J by 2 bases, with 13 bases between them.

The J gene is TRBJ2-3, the V gene TRBV4-1; D is undetermined. With 2 bases removed from V and 1 base from J, the gap between germline ends came to 10 bases. Germline V lookup: CDR1 MGHRA, CDR2 YSYEKL. The CDR3 runs 15 residues. Here the CDR3 reads CASSQSRQGTDTQYF. CDR3 bases: TGCGCCAGCAGCCAATCCCGGCAGGGCACAGATACGCAGTATTTT.

This clone was seen only a few times. This chain connects TRBV4-2 to TRBJ2-7, with 8 nucleotides matching TRBD2. Looked up from germline, CDR1 is LGHNA and CDR2 is YNFKEQ. CDR3 size: 16 residues. The V gene end was trimmed by 4 bases and the J gene end by 0 bases; junction bases not matched to a gene: 8. The CDR3 protein is CASSRTAGDLSYEQYF. The CDR3 nucleotides read TGTGCCAGCAGCCGAACAGCGGGAGACCTCTCCTACGAGCAGTACTTC.

The gene calls are TRBV30 and TRBJ2-3; tentative D call: TRBD2 (5 bases). The length of the CDR3 is 11 residues. Trimming pared 4 bases from V and 10 bases from J, leaving 12 bases between. The V gene's germline CDR1 is GTSNPN and CDR2 SVGIG (reference sequence). This CDR3 reads CAWNHGGSQYF. CDR3 bases: TGTGCCTGGAACCACGGAGGATCGCAGTATTTT.

The table lists this clone with a few counts. The rearrangement links TRBV19 to TRBJ1-2; D is perhaps TRBD1 (6 bases). This CDR3 has 13 amino acids. CDR1 is LNHDA, CDR2 SQIVND, per germline (reference sequence). Trimming shortened V by 6 bases and J by 4 bases, and 12 bases separated the two germline ends. In DNA, the CDR3 is TGTGCCAGTAGGGCAACAGGGCCCTATGGCTACACCTTC. Its protein product is CASRATGPYGYTF. The full variable domain, in which reference TRBV19 and TRBJ1-2 provide the parts outside the CDR3, is DGGITQSPKYLFRKEGQNVTLSCEQNLNHDAMYWYRQDPGQGLRLIYYSQIVNDFQKGDIAEGYSVSREKKESFPLTVTSAQKNPTAFYLCASRATGPYGYTFGSGTRLTVV.